This T cell receptor (beta chain) is drawn from a study of cytomegalovirus exposure and HLA in healthy donors. The overall study: As released early, the data held roughly 85 million unique TCRs from HLA-typed donors. Most donors, 81% of 350 to 450 genotyped, fell in the Caucasian-associated ancestry cluster. Study conclusions and caveats: The authors reported that TCR beta sequences could predict HLA-A and HLA-B alleles. These predictions were accurate for most subjects in the first cohort. More clonal expansion characterized HLA-associated TCR beta chains than equally common others in a later analysis.

The PCR used 60 Vbeta and 13 Jbeta primers. Clones were read by immunoSEQ multiplex PCR, and TCRdb kept only the in-frame ones, dropping some. This sample has about 270,000 clones, with about 75% found just once. Note on this clone: The antigen remains unidentified.

This sequence was found in a female donor in good health and CMV-seronegative. The sample was PBMCs.

CDR3 amino acids: CASSPILGQGTDTQYF. The CDR3 DNA sequence: TGTGCCAGCAGTCCCATATTGGGACAGGGAACAGATACGCAGTATTTT. The rearrangement links TRBV27 to TRBJ2-3; 9 positions agree with TRBD1. Germline assignment: CDR1 MNHEY and CDR2 SMNVEV (reference sequence). The CDR3 totals 16 residues. J gave up 3 bases and V 5 bases, and 9 bases lay outside the gene matches.